This TCR beta chain was captured by sequencing in a study of PD-L1 blockade in urothelial cancer. Whole-study results and caveats: Enhanced expansion of tumor-associated blood clones at 3 weeks characterized durable-benefit patients. Prediction of better survival came from below-median pretreatment blood TCR clonality.

Time point indicated: pretreatment peripheral blood. Peripheral blood mononuclear cells were collected from every patient before and during treatment, yielding between 1 and 8 samples per patient. The V gene lost 0 bases and the J gene lost 4 bases, with 16 bases spanning the gap. This CDR3 region has 16 residues. Looked up from germline, CDR1 is SGHRS and CDR2 is YFSETQ. Regarding this clone: No antigen is known for it.

The method was immunoSEQ multiplex PCR; TCRdb's version includes in-frame clones alone and lacks a portion of them. This table has around 63,000 clones, roughly 76% appearing once. Here the sequenced sample was PBMCs, taken around atezolizumab (anti-PD-L1) treatment. The chain recombines TRBV5-1 with TRBJ2-5, with D perhaps TRBD1 (6 bases). The receptor comes from a man between 70 and 80 years old with urothelial cancer. CDR3: CASSLAKGVVVETQYF. Written as DNA, the CDR3 is TGCGCCAGCAGCTTGGCAAAGGGGGTTGTAGTAGAGACCCAGTACTTC.